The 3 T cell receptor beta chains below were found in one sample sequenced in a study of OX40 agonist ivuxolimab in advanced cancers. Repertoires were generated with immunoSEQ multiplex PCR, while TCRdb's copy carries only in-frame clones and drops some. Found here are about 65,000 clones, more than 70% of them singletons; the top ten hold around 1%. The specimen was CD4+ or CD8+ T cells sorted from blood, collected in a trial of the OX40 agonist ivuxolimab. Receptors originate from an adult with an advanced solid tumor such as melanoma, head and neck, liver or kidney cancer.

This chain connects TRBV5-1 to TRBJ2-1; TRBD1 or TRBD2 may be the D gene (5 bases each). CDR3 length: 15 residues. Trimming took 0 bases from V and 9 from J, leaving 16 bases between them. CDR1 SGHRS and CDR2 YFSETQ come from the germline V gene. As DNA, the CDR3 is TGCGCCAGCAGCTTGGTTCGGACGCTGGGGGTTGAGCAGTTCTTC. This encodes CASSLVRTLGVEQFF.

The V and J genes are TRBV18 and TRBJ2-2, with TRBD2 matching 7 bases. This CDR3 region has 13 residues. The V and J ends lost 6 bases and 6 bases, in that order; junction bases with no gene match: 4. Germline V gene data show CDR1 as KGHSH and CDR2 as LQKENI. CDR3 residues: CASSEGLAGELFF. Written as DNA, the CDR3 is TGTGCCAGCTCGGAAGGACTAGCCGGGGAGCTGTTTTTT.

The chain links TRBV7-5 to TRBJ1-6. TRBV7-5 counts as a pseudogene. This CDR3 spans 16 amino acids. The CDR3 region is CARSEPGRQTNSPLHF. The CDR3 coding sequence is TGTGCCAGAAGTGAACCCGGGAGACAGACTAATTCACCCCTCCACTTT.